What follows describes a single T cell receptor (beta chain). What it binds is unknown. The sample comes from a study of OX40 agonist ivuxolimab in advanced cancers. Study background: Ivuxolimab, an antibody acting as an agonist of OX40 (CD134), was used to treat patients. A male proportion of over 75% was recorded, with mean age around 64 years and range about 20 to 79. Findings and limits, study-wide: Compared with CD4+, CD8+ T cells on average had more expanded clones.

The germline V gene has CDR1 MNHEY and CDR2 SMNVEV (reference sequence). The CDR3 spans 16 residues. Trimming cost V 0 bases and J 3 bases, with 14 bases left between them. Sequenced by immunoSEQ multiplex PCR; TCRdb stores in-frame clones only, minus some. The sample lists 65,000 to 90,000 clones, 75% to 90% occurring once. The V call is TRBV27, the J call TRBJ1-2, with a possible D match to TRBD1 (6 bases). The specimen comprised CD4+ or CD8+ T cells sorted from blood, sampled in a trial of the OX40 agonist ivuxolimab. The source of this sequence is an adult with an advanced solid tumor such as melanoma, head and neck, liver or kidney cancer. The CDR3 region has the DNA TGTGCCAGCAGTTTATCGGGTGGACAGATGGACTATGGCTACACCTTC. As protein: CASSLSGGQMDYGYTF.